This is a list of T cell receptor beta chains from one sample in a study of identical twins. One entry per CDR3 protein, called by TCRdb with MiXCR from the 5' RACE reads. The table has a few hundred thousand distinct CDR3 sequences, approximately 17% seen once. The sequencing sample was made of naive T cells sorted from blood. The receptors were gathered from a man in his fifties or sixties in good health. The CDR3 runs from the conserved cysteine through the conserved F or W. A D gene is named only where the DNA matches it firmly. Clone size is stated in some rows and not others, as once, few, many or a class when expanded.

CASSLGASMNTEAFF	TGCGCCAGCAGCTTGGGGGCCAGCATGAACACTGAAGCTTTCTTT	NA	NA	TRBV5-1	TRBJ1-1
CASTPRGANTGELFF	TGCGCCAGCACCCCCCGGGGTGCCAACACCGGGGAGCTGTTTTTT	NA	NA	TRBV5-1	TRBJ2-2
CASSPPGRQETQYF	TGTGCCAGCAGTCCCCCGGGGCGGCAAGAGACCCAGTACTTC	NA	NA	TRBV28	TRBJ2-5
CASRLPTGGNEKLFF	TGTGCCAGCAGACTCCCGACAGGGGGGAATGAAAAACTGTTTTTT	TRBD1	few	TRBV6-1	TRBJ1-4
CASSHESPGLLNTGELFF	TGCGCCAGCAGCCATGAATCTCCGGGACTGCTTAACACCGGGGAGCTGTTTTTT	NA	few	TRBV4-3	TRBJ2-2
CASESGRVTDTQYF	TGTGCCAGCGAGAGCGGGAGAGTGACAGATACGCAGTATTTT	TRBD2	many	TRBV28	TRBJ2-3
CAISDGLAGGYNEQFF	TGTGCCATCAGTGATGGACTAGCGGGGGGCTACAATGAGCAGTTCTTC	TRBD2	NA	TRBV10-3	TRBJ2-1
CASSLPVLVNQPQHF	TGTGCCAGCAGTTTACCGGTTTTAGTGAATCAGCCCCAGCATTTT	NA	many	TRBV28	TRBJ1-5
CASSVASGTYNEQFF	TGTGCCAGCAGCGTAGCTAGCGGAACCTACAATGAGCAGTTCTTC	TRBD2	NA	TRBV9	TRBJ2-1
CASSYSKRTGTYEQYF	TGTGCCAGCAGTTACTCGAAAAGGACGGGAACCTACGAGCAGTACTTC	NA	NA	TRBV6-5	TRBJ2-7
CASSLRRRETQYF	TGTGCCAGCAGTTTGCGGCGGCGAGAGACCCAGTACTTC	NA	many	TRBV12-3/TRBV12-4	TRBJ2-5
CASSFVGTAHNEQFF	TGTGCCAGCAGTTTTGTCGGGACAGCACACAATGAGCAGTTCTTC	TRBD1	many	TRBV27	TRBJ2-1
CSAPRLAGSYEQYF	TGCAGTGCTCCACGACTAGCGGGATCCTACGAGCAGTACTTC	TRBD2	NA	TRBV20-1	TRBJ2-7
CASSFSPILSYEQYF	TGTGCCAGCAGCTTTAGTCCTATTCTTTCCTACGAGCAGTACTTC	NA	few	TRBV7-2	TRBJ2-7
CASSAGTSGITDTQYF	TGTGCCAGCAGCGCGGGGACTAGCGGGATCACAGATACGCAGTATTTT	TRBD2	few	TRBV9	TRBJ2-3
CASSPASSGTYNEQFF	TGTGCCAGCTCACCAGCTTCTAGCGGGACATACAATGAGCAGTTCTTC	TRBD2	NA	TRBV18	TRBJ2-1